The 7 T cell receptor beta chains below all came from one sample that was sequenced in a study of Ad26.COV2.S vaccination and SARS-CoV-2 variants. Here immunoSEQ multiplex PCR was the method, and the copy in TCRdb shows in-frame clones only, minus some. This sample carries about 370,000 clones, approximately 86% of them seen once, and the ten largest clones take 3% to 3.5%. This sample's treatment: some 20 received Ad26.COV2.S at low or high dose, single or two shots; 5 received placebo; per-sample allocation not given. Day 63 after the first vaccine or placebo injection was the time point for sampling. The specimen was peripheral blood, collected in a trial of Ad26.COV2.S vaccine versus placebo. Receptor source: a person aged 18-65 years who received the Ad26.COV2.S COVID-19 vaccine or a placebo.

V and J are TRBV7-8 and TRBJ2-2, with 8 nucleotides matching TRBD1. Looked up from germline, CDR1 is SGHVS and CDR2 is FQNEAQ. The CDR3 consists of 16 residues. V was clipped by 5 bases and J by 1 base; unmatched bases: 6. CDR3 loop: CASSVTGTGNTGELFF. The DNA of the CDR3 is TGTGCCAGCAGCGTGACCGGGACAGGGAACACCGGGGAGCTGTTTTTT.

The V gene is TRBV19, the J gene TRBJ2-5; TRBD2 might be the D (5 bases). V dropped 4 bases and J dropped 5 bases, with 14 bases sitting between them. The CDR3 loop spans 14 amino acids. Germline CDR1 and CDR2: LNHDA and SQIVND (reference sequence). DNA for the CDR3: TGTGCCAGTAGTACGCAGAGGCGAGGGGAGACCCAGTACTTC. Protein product: CASSTQRRGETQYF.

This clone appeared once. The J gene is TRBJ1-1, the V gene TRBV18; 7 bases are a match to TRBD1. Germline V gene lookup returns CDR1 KGHSH and CDR2 LQKENI. This CDR3 is built from 13 residues. Trimming took 4 bases from V and 5 from J; bases not matched to a gene: 4. Here the CDR3 DNA reads TGTGCCAGCTCACAGGGGGCTCAAACTGAAGCTTTCTTT. Residues: CASSQGAQTEAFF.

V and J are TRBV11-2 and TRBJ2-7; D gene ambiguous. From germline, CDR1 is SGHAT and CDR2 FQNNGV. The V end was cut by 1 base, the J end by 0 bases, with 7 bases between. The CDR3 runs 14 residues. The CDR3 here is CASSLALNSYEQYF. CDR3 nucleotide sequence: TGTGCCAGCAGCTTAGCTCTCAACTCCTACGAGCAGTACTTC.

The chain recombines TRBV3-1 (or the pseudogene TRBV3-2) with TRBJ1-1; 7 bases fit TRBD1. Trimming took 3 bases from V and 0 from J; bases not matched to a gene: 16. Germline loops: CDR1 LGHDT, CDR2 YNNKEL (reference sequence). The CDR3 contains 19 residues. DNA for the CDR3: TGTGCCAGCAGCCATGCCCGGGGACAGAGAAGCTACATGAACACTGAAGCTTTCTTT. Translating gives CASSHARGQRSYMNTEAFF.

The chain is built from TRBV5-6 and TRBJ2-2; D may be TRBD1 (6 bases). Germline V gives CDR1 SGHDT, CDR2 YYEEEE. CDR3 size: 16 residues. Trimming removed 4 bases at V and 0 bases at J, with 13 bases between. In nucleotides, the CDR3 is TGTGCCAGCAGCCTCAGGTACAGGGCGAACACCGGGGAGCTGTTTTTT. Its translation: CASSLRYRANTGELFF.

V is TRBV27 and J is TRBJ1-1, with a tentative D call TRBD1 (5 bases). CDR3 length: 14 residues. Germline assignment: CDR1 MNHEY and CDR2 SMNVEV (reference sequence). V shed 5 bases and J shed 3 bases, with 13 bases lying between them. The CDR3 region is CASSLQGLYTEAFF. CDR3 coding DNA: TGTGCCAGCAGTCTTCAGGGATTATACACTGAAGCTTTCTTT.